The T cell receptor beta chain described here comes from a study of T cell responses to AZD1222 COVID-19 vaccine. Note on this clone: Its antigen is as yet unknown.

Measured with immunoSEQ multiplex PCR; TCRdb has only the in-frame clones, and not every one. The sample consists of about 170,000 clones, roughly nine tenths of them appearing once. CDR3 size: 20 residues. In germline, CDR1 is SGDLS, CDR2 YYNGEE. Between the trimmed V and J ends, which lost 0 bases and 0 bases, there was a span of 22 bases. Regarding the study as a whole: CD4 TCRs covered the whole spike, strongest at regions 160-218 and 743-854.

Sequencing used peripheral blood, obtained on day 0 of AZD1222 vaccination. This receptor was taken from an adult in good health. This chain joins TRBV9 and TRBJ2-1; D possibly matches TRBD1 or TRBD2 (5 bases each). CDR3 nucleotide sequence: TGTGCCAGCAGCGTAGGTTTTTCAGGGCGGACTCGCAGCTCCTACAATGAGCAGTTCTTC. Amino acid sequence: CASSVGFSGRTRSSYNEQFF.